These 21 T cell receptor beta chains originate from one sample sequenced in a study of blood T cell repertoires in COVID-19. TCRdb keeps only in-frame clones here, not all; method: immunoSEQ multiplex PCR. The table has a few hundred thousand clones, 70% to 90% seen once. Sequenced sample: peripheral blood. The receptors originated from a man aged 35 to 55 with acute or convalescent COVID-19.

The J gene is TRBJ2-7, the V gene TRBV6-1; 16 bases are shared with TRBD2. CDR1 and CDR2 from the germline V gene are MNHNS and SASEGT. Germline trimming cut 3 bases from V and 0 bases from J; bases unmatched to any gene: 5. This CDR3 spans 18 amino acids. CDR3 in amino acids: CASSDGTSGRASSYEQYF. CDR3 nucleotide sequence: TGTGCCAGCAGTGACGGGACTAGCGGGAGGGCCAGCTCCTACGAGCAGTACTTC.

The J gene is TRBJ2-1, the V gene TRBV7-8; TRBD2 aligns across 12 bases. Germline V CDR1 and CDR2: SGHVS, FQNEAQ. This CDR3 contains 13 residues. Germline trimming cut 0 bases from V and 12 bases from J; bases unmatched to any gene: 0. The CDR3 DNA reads TGTGCCAGCAGCTTAGCACTAGCGGGGGGGCAGTTCTTC. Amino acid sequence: CASSLALAGGQFF.

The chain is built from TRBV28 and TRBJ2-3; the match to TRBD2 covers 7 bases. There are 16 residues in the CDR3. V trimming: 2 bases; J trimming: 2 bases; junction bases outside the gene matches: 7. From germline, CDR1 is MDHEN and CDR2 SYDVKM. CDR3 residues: CASSLGEGRVTDTQYF. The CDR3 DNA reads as TGTGCCAGCAGTTTAGGGGAGGGGAGGGTCACAGATACGCAGTATTTT.

CDR3 in DNA: TGTGCCAGCAGCAAAGCTAGAGGGCCCCAGCATTTT. This codes for CASSKARGPQHF. The chain combines TRBV21-1 with TRBJ1-5. TRBV21-1 is marked as a pseudogene. This CDR3 comprises 12 residues.

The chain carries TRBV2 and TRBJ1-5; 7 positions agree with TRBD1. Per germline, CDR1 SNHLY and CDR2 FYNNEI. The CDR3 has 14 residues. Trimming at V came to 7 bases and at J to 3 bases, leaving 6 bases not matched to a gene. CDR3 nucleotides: TGTGCCAGCACCCGGGACAGCCTCAATCAGCCCCAGCATTTT. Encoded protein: CASTRDSLNQPQHF.

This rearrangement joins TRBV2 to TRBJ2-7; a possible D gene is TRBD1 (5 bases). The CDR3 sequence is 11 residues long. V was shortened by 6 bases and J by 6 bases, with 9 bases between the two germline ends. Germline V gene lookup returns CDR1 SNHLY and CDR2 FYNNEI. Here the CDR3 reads CASRTVTEQYF. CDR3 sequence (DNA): TGTGCCAGCAGGACAGTCACCGAGCAGTACTTC.

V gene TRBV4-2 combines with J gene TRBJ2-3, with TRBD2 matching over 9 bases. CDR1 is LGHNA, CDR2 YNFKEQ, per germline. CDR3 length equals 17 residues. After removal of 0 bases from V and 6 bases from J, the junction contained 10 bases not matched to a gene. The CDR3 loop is CASSQERLAVGRDTQYF. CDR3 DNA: TGTGCCAGCAGCCAAGAGAGACTAGCGGTGGGGCGGGATACGCAGTATTTT.

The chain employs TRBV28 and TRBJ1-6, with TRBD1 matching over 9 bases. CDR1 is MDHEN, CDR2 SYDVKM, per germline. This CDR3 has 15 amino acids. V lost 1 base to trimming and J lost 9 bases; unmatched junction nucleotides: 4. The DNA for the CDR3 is TGTGCCAGCAGTTTATCGGACAGGGGTACTTCACCCCTCCACTTT. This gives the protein CASSLSDRGTSPLHF.

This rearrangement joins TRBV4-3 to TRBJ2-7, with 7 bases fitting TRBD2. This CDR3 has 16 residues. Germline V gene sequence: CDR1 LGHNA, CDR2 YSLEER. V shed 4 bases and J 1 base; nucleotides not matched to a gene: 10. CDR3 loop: CASSPTAGDFSYEQYF. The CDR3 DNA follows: TGCGCCAGCAGCCCTACGGCGGGGGACTTTTCCTACGAGCAGTACTTC.

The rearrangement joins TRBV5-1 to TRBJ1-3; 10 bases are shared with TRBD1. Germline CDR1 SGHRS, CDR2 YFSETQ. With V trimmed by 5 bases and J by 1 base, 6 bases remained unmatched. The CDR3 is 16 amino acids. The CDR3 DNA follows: TGCGCCAGCAGTAACCTGGGACAGGGGTCTGGAAACACCATATATTTT. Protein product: CASSNLGQGSGNTIYF.

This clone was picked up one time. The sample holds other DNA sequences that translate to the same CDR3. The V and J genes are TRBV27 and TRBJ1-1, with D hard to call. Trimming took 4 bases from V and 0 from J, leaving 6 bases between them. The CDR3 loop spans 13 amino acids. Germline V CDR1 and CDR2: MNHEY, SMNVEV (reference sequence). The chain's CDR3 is CASSSQVNTEAFF. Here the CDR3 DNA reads TGTGCCAGCAGTTCTCAGGTGAACACTGAAGCTTTCTTT.

This CDR3 reads CASSSAEIKRGGWSEQFF. CDR3 coding DNA: TGTGCCAGCAGTTCAGCCGAAATAAAGCGGGGGGGCTGGAGTGAGCAGTTCTTC. The rearrangement joins TRBV27 to TRBJ2-1; 10 bases fit TRBD2. The junction had 18 bases not matched to a gene; V was cut back by 4 bases and J by 9 bases. This CDR3 spans 18 amino acids. Germline V gene lookup returns CDR1 MNHEY and CDR2 SMNVEV (reference sequence).

The CDR3 nucleotides are TGTGCCAGCAGCCTCCGGGACAGGGGCAATCAGCCCCAGCATTTT. Amino acid sequence: CASSLRDRGNQPQHF. The rearrangement links TRBV4-2 to TRBJ1-5, with TRBD1 matching 9 bases. CDR1 is LGHNA, CDR2 YNFKEQ, per germline. This CDR3 comprises 15 residues. Trimming took 4 bases from V and 2 from J; bases not matched to a gene: 3.

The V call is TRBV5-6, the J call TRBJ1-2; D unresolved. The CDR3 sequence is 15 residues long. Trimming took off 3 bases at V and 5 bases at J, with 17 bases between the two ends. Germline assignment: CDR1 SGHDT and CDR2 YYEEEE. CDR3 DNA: TGTGCCAGCAGCTCGAACCCGGTCGCAGCGTATGGCTACACCTTC. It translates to CASSSNPVAAYGYTF.

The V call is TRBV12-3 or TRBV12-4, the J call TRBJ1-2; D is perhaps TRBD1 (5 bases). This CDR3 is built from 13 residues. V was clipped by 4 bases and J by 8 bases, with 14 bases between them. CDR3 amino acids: CASSSGRVNGYTF. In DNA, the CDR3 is TGTGCCAGCAGTTCAGGCAGGGTAAACGGCTACACCTTC.

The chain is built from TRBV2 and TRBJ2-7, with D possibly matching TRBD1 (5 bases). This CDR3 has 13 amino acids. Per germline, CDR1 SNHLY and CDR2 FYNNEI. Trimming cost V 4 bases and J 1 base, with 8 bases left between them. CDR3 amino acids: CASSGRTSYEQYF. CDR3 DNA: TGTGCCAGCAGTGGCAGGACATCCTACGAGCAGTACTTC.

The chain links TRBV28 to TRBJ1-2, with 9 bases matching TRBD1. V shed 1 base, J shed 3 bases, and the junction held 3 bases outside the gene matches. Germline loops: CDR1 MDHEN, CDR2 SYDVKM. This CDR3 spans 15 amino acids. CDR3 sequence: CASSLSGTGHYGYTF. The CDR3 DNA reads TGTGCCAGCAGTTTATCCGGGACAGGGCACTATGGCTACACCTTC.

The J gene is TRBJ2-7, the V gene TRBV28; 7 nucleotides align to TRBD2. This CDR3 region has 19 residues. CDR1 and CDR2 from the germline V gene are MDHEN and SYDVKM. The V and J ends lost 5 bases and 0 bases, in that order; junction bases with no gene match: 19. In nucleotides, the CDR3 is TGTGCCAGCAGTCCCACCGGGGCGGGAGTCATAATCAGCTCCTACGAGCAGTACTTC. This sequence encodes CASSPTGAGVIISSYEQYF.

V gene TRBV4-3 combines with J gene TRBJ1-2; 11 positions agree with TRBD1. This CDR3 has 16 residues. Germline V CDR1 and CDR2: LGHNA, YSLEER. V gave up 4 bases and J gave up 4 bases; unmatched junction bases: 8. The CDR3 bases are TGCGCCAGCAGCCGCAGCACCGGGACAGGGGGCTATGGCTACACCTTC. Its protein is CASSRSTGTGGYGYTF.

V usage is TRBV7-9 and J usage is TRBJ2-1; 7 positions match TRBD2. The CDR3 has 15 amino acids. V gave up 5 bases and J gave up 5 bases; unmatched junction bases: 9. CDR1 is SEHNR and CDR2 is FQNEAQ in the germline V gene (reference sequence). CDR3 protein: CASSPGGAIHNEQFF. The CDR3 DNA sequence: TGTGCCAGCAGCCCGGGGGGAGCGATCCACAATGAGCAGTTCTTC.

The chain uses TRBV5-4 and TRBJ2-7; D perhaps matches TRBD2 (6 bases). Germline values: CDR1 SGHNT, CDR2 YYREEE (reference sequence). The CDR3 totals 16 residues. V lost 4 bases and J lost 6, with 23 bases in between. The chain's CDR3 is CASSHSGGTAVREQYF. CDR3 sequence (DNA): TGTGCCAGCAGCCATAGTGGGGGGACGGCCGTACGCGAGCAGTACTTC.